A single sample is the source of the 27 T cell receptor beta chains below, sequenced in a study of T cell changes during pregnancy in multiple sclerosis. Data came from immunoSEQ multiplex PCR; TCRdb stores just in-frame clones and leaves some out. The sample lists over 15,000 clones, about four fifths occurring once. The sequencing here drew on CD8+ T cells from peripheral blood mononuclear cells, taken in the second trimester of pregnancy. All receptors derive from a female donor in good health, enrolled as a control in a pregnancy study.

The rearrangement joins TRBV5-8 to TRBJ2-2; D uncertain. The V gene's germline CDR1 is SGHTS and CDR2 YDEGEE. This CDR3 spans 12 amino acids. V lost 8 bases and J lost 3, with 8 bases in between. The CDR3 DNA is TGTGCCAGGAAAACAGACACCGGGGAGCTGTTTTTT. This translates into CARKTDTGELFF.

The V and J genes are TRBV19 and TRBJ1-1; D is unresolved. V shed 5 bases and J shed 4 bases, with 5 bases lying between them. This CDR3 comprises 11 residues. Per germline, CDR1 LNHDA and CDR2 SQIVND (reference sequence). The CDR3 region has the DNA TGTGCCAGTAGTCCAGGCACTGAAGCTTTCTTT. This sequence encodes CASSPGTEAFF.

This clone was seen more than once but under ten times. CDR3 DNA sequence: TGTGCCAGTAGTATAGGCGGGGAGACCCAGTACTTC. Translating it yields CASSIGGETQYF. The V gene is TRBV19, the J gene TRBJ2-5; D possibly corresponds to TRBD2 (5 bases). This CDR3 is 12 amino acids long. Germline CDR1 LNHDA, CDR2 SQIVND (reference sequence). Trimming took off 1 base at V and 5 bases at J, with 5 bases between the two ends.

The chain couples TRBV28 to TRBJ2-7; 10 bases map to TRBD2. CDR1 is MDHEN and CDR2 is SYDVKM in the germline V gene. The CDR3 is 15 amino acids. Trimming removed 5 bases from V and 1 base from J; junction bases left unmatched: 5. The CDR3 sequence: CASSTGTSASYEQYF. CDR3 DNA: TGTGCCAGCAGTACCGGGACTAGCGCATCCTACGAGCAGTACTTC.

The chain has TRBV9 and TRBJ2-1; 7 bases are a match to TRBD2. V was clipped by 3 bases and J by 11 bases; unmatched bases: 20. Germline lookup yields CDR1 SGDLS and CDR2 YYNGEE. The CDR3 length is 17 residues. The CDR3 nucleotides are TGTGCCAGCAGCGCTCAAAGGACCCGGGGGGAGGGAGTCCAGCAGTTCTTC. This translates into CASSAQRTRGEGVQQFF.

The rearrangement uses TRBV29-1 and TRBJ2-1; 11 bases fit TRBD1. Germline CDR1 SQVTM, CDR2 ANQGSEA. This CDR3 region has 17 residues. V lost 5 bases and J lost 0; bases outside the gene matches: 9. The CDR3 sequence is CSVRGTGGRSSYNEQFF. The CDR3 coding sequence is TGCAGCGTTAGAGGGACAGGGGGGAGGAGCTCCTACAATGAGCAGTTCTTC.

The J gene is TRBJ2-3, the V gene TRBV7-3, with no clear D. V gave up 4 bases and J gave up 0 bases, with 5 bases separating them. Germline assignment: CDR1 SGHTA and CDR2 FQGTGA. CDR3 length: 13 residues. The CDR3, as DNA: TGTGCCAGCAGCTCCGGGAGCACAGATACGCAGTATTTT. Its protein product is CASSSGSTDTQYF.

This chain joins TRBV27 and TRBJ2-7, with a possible D match to TRBD2 (5 bases). This CDR3 is 14 amino acids long. V was trimmed by 6 bases and J by 6 bases, leaving 18 bases between them. Per germline, CDR1 MNHEY and CDR2 SMNVEV (reference sequence). CDR3 DNA: TGTGCCAGCAGCCGGGGTCAATCCGGGGTCGAGCAGTACTTC. Translating it yields CASSRGQSGVEQYF.

The rearrangement links TRBV6-1 to TRBJ1-5, with D possibly matching TRBD1 (5 bases). This CDR3 is built from 14 residues. Trimming took 2 bases from V and 4 from J, leaving 9 bases between them. Germline CDR1 is MNHNS and CDR2 is SASEGT. The CDR3 loop reads CASSERGENQPQHF. CDR3 DNA sequence: TGTGCCAGCAGTGAAAGGGGCGAGAATCAGCCCCAGCATTTT.

The chain links TRBV4-3 to TRBJ1-4; D call uncertain. The CDR3 contains 12 residues. V lost 0 bases and J lost 8, with 4 bases in between. Germline assignment: CDR1 LGHNA and CDR2 YSLEER. CDR3 region: CASSQDPEKLFF. In DNA form, the CDR3 reads TGCGCCAGCAGCCAAGACCCGGAAAAACTGTTTTTT.

This clone appeared once. V and J are TRBV27 and TRBJ2-5, with D unresolved. V gave up 3 bases and J gave up 1 base, with 6 bases separating them. Germline CDR1 reads MNHEY; CDR2 reads SMNVEV (reference sequence). The CDR3 contains 13 residues. The DNA of the CDR3 is TGTGCCAGCAGTTTCTCCGTCCAAGAGACCCAGTACTTC. The encoded protein is CASSFSVQETQYF.

This chain uses TRBV19 with TRBJ2-7, with TRBD1 identical over 7 bases. Germline V CDR1 and CDR2: LNHDA, SQIVND (reference sequence). Trimming took 3 bases from V and 2 from J; bases not matched to a gene: 10. CDR3 length: 16 amino acids. The DNA of the CDR3 is TGTGCCAGTAGTATGCCATTCGGGACAGCAACCTACGAGCAGTACTTC. This encodes CASSMPFGTATYEQYF.

The gene calls are TRBV7-2 and TRBJ2-5, with D perhaps matching TRBD1 (5 bases). The CDR3 has 15 amino acids. Germline V CDR1 and CDR2: SGHTA, FQGNSA. Between the trimmed V and J ends, which lost 1 base and 5 bases, there was a span of 14 bases. The CDR3 reads CASSLGQGSWETQYF. In DNA form, the CDR3 reads TGTGCCAGCAGCTTAGGGCAGGGAAGTTGGGAGACCCAGTACTTC.

The chain employs TRBV5-5 and TRBJ2-3; 9 nucleotides line up with TRBD1. Germline CDR1 and CDR2: SGHKS and YYEKEE (reference sequence). J was trimmed by 1 base and V by 0 bases; bases with no gene match: 0. The CDR3 sequence is 15 residues long. CDR3 DNA sequence: TGTGCCAGCAGCTTGGGACAGGGGGGCACAGATACGCAGTATTTT. The encoded protein is CASSLGQGGTDTQYF.

This clone was observed a few times. This chain links TRBV6-1 with TRBJ1-1; 8 nucleotides line up with TRBD1. This CDR3 region has 15 residues. The ends lost 4 bases at V and 6 bases at J; junction bases unmatched: 10. Germline lookup yields CDR1 MNHNS and CDR2 SASEGT. The CDR3 DNA is TGTGCCAGCAGTGGGAGGGGCAGGGGGCTTCCTGAAGCTTTCTTT. This sequence encodes CASSGRGRGLPEAFF.

The rearrangement joins TRBV7-9 to TRBJ1-1; a possible D gene is TRBD1 (5 bases). Germline-derived CDR1 and CDR2 are SEHNR and FQNEAQ (reference sequence). This CDR3 has 14 residues. Trimming shortened V by 5 bases and J by 3 bases, and 13 bases separated the two germline ends. CDR3 protein: CASSDRDFYTEAFF. Here the CDR3 DNA reads TGTGCCAGCAGCGACCGGGACTTCTACACTGAAGCTTTCTTT.

This clone occurred a few times. V is TRBV4-2 and J is TRBJ1-6; 7 bases are a match to TRBD1. The CDR3 runs 14 residues. The V and J ends lost 3 bases and 10 bases, in that order; junction bases with no gene match: 6. Germline CDR1 is LGHNA and CDR2 is YNFKEQ. CDR3 sequence: CASSQGTENSPLHF. The CDR3 nucleotides are TGTGCCAGCAGCCAGGGGACAGAAAACTCACCCCTCCACTTT.

The gene calls are TRBV4-1 and TRBJ1-4; D may be TRBD1 (5 bases). V lost 1 base to trimming and J lost 5 bases, with 11 bases between them. Looked up from germline, CDR1 is MGHRA and CDR2 is YSYEKL. This CDR3 spans 15 amino acids. The CDR3 region is CASSQGRGGNEKLFF. The CDR3 DNA reads TGCGCCAGCAGCCAAGGGCGGGGGGGAAATGAAAAACTGTTTTTT.

The chain has TRBV4-1 and TRBJ1-5; D might be TRBD1 (5 bases). Trimming removed 0 bases at V and 3 bases at J, with 12 bases between. The CDR3 is made up of 16 amino acids. Germline-derived CDR1 and CDR2 are MGHRA and YSYEKL. The CDR3 DNA sequence: TGCGCCAGCAGCCAAGATCCAGGGCTCCCCAATCAGCCCCAGCATTTT. Translating it yields CASSQDPGLPNQPQHF.

This chain connects TRBV19 to TRBJ2-2, with TRBD1 matching over 7 bases. The ends lost 0 bases at V and 6 bases at J; junction bases unmatched: 4. This CDR3 region has 15 residues. From germline, CDR1 is LNHDA and CDR2 SQIVND (reference sequence). CDR3: CASSIETGAAGELFF. CDR3 nucleotides: TGTGCCAGTAGTATAGAAACAGGGGCGGCCGGGGAGCTGTTTTTT.

The rearrangement joins TRBV2 to TRBJ1-2; D is possibly TRBD1 (6 bases). V gave up 7 bases and J gave up 8 bases, with 14 bases separating them. From germline, CDR1 is SNHLY and CDR2 FYNNEI. The CDR3 runs 12 residues. CDR3 loop: CASKQGSLGYTF. The CDR3, as DNA: TGTGCCAGCAAACAGGGTTCGCTAGGCTACACCTTC.

This clone showed up just once. The chain joins TRBV7-8 to TRBJ2-7; TRBD2 matches 12 bases. The CDR3 has 17 residues. J gave up 5 bases and V 1 base, and 9 bases lay outside the gene matches. Germline V gives CDR1 SGHVS, CDR2 FQNEAQ. This chain's CDR3 is CASSLVALGLAGHEQYF. The CDR3, as DNA: TGTGCCAGCAGCTTAGTGGCCCTCGGACTAGCGGGGCACGAGCAGTACTTC.

The V gene is TRBV2, the J gene TRBJ1-4; D not certain. Germline V lookup: CDR1 SNHLY, CDR2 FYNNEI. The length of the CDR3 is 17 residues. V was pared by 0 bases and J by 9 bases, with 20 bases between. In nucleotides, the CDR3 is TGTGCCAGCAGTGAAGCGCCTCTGACTACCCGAGTCCAAAAACTGTTTTTT. Its translation is CASSEAPLTTRVQKLFF.

By share, this clone ranks as medium-sized. The chain has TRBV29-1 and TRBJ1-1, with D possibly being TRBD1 (6 bases). The V and J ends lost 5 bases and 11 bases respectively, with 15 bases between them. This CDR3 spans 11 amino acids. Germline loops: CDR1 SQVTM, CDR2 ANQGSEA. The CDR3 protein is CSVWTVFRAFF. In DNA form, the CDR3 reads TGCAGCGTTTGGACAGTTTTTCGGGCTTTCTTT.

V and J are TRBV2 and TRBJ1-1, with 8 bases aligning to TRBD1. Germline V CDR1 and CDR2: SNHLY, FYNNEI. The CDR3 is 16 residues long. Losses at the gene ends were 4 bases for V and 1 base for J; bases not matched to a gene: 8. The CDR3 DNA reads TGTGCCAGCAGTGCGGACAGGGCACGGGGGAACACTGAAGCTTTCTTT. It encodes CASSADRARGNTEAFF. Variable domain in full (rest from reference TRBV2 and TRBJ1-1): EPEVTQTPSHQVTQMGQEVILRCVPISNHLYFYWYRQILGQKVEFLVSFYNNEISEKSEIFDDQFSVERPDGSNFTLKIRSTKLEDSAMYFCASSADRARGNTEAFFGQGTRLTVV.

CDR3 DNA: TGTGCCAGCGGAACTAGCGATATAAACACAGATACGCAGTATTTT. Protein product: CASGTSDINTDTQYF. The gene calls are TRBV11-2 and TRBJ2-3; 7 positions agree with TRBD2. From germline, CDR1 is SGHAT and CDR2 FQNNGV. The CDR3 is 15 amino acids. J gave up 2 bases and V 8 bases, and 10 bases lay outside the gene matches.

V and J are TRBV19 and TRBJ2-7; a possible D gene is TRBD1 (5 bases). The CDR3 is made up of 14 amino acids. Trimming cost V 0 bases and J 3 bases, with 9 bases left between them. The V gene's germline CDR1 is LNHDA and CDR2 SQIVND (reference sequence). The CDR3 DNA is TGTGCCAGTAGTATAGATAGGGGCGACTACGAGCAGTACTTC. This gives the protein CASSIDRGDYEQYF. The full variable domain, its missing parts supplied by reference TRBV19 and TRBJ2-7, is DGGITQSPKYLFRKEGQNVTLSCEQNLNHDAMYWYRQDPGQGLRLIYYSQIVNDFQKGDIAEGYSVSREKKESFPLTVTSAQKNPTAFYLCASSIDRGDYEQYFGPGTRLTVT.